Presented here are 31 T cell receptor beta chains from one specimen sequenced in a study of blood T cell repertoires in COVID-19. Method: immunoSEQ multiplex PCR; TCRdb's copy keeps in-frame clones and lacks some. The sample includes more than 110,000 clones, 65% to 85% seen only once; the top ten take 4%. The source material was peripheral blood. These TCRs come from a woman aged 55-69 years with acute or convalescent COVID-19.

The chain couples TRBV18 to TRBJ1-2; a weak D match, TRBD1 (5 bases). Germline V lookup: CDR1 KGHSH, CDR2 LQKENI. Trimming left V 3 bases short and J 14 bases short, with 19 bases between. This CDR3 has 13 residues. This CDR3 reads CASSPDFRGGDTF. For the CDR3, the DNA is TGTGCCAGCTCACCGGATTTTCGGGGGGGAGATACCTTC.

The rearrangement uses TRBV4-1 and TRBJ2-3, with TRBD1 matching over 10 bases. This CDR3 has 17 residues. V lost 1 base, J lost 6 bases, and 10 bases stayed unmatched. The germline V gene has CDR1 MGHRA and CDR2 YSYEKL. The CDR3 bases are TGCGCCAGCAGCCAAGGGCGTCCGGGACAGGGGCACGATACGCAGTATTTT. Its translation is CASSQGRPGQGHDTQYF.

The chain has TRBV15 and TRBJ1-5; tentative D call: TRBD1 (5 bases). This CDR3 comprises 14 residues. Per germline, CDR1 LNHNV and CDR2 YYDKDF (reference sequence). Trimming removed 1 base at V and 6 bases at J, with 10 bases between. CDR3 nucleotides: TGTGCCACCAGCAGAGTCCCAGGGTCTCAGCCCCAGCATTTT. Translating gives CATSRVPGSQPQHF.

This rearrangement joins TRBV7-9 to TRBJ2-4; TRBD2 matches at 13 bases. Trimming removed 4 bases from V and 2 bases from J; junction bases left unmatched: 11. This CDR3 has 19 residues. The germline CDR1 and CDR2 sequences are SEHNR and FQNEAQ (reference sequence). The CDR3 sequence is CASSSVPGLAGSTKNIQYF. In DNA form, the CDR3 reads TGTGCCAGCAGCTCCGTCCCGGGACTAGCGGGATCTACCAAAAACATTCAGTACTTC. Based on the CDR3 plus reference TRBV7-9 and TRBJ2-4, the full variable domain is DTGVSQNPRHKITKRGQNVTFRCDPISEHNRLYWYRQTLGQGPEFLTYFQNEAQLEKSRLLSDRFSAERPKGSFSTLEIQRTEQGDSAMYLCASSSVPGLAGSTKNIQYFGAGTRLSVL.

V gene TRBV4-3 combines with J gene TRBJ1-5; the match to TRBD1 covers 8 bases. Looked up from germline, CDR1 is LGHNA and CDR2 is YSLEER. This CDR3 is built from 15 residues. The J segment lost 6 bases and the V segment lost 0 bases, leaving 4 bases of the junction unmatched. CDR3 coding DNA: TGCGCCAGCAGCCAAGACCGGACAGGGTTTCAGCCCCAGCATTTT. Residues: CASSQDRTGFQPQHF.

This clone was detected ten times or more. CDR3 sequence reads: CASSQDRVYEQYF. Written as DNA, the CDR3 is TGCGCCAGCAGCCAAGACAGGGTGTACGAGCAGTACTTC. This chain connects TRBV4-3 to TRBJ2-7; the D gene is possibly TRBD1 (5 bases). This CDR3 has 13 amino acids. From germline, CDR1 is LGHNA and CDR2 YSLEER. Trimming removed 0 bases from V and 4 bases from J, with 7 bases in between.

V usage is TRBV3-1 (or the pseudogene TRBV3-2) and J usage is TRBJ2-1; 7 nucleotides align to TRBD2. Germline CDR1 and CDR2: LGHDT and YNNKEL (reference sequence). V gave up 8 bases and J gave up 9 bases; unmatched junction bases: 16. This CDR3 has 15 amino acids. The CDR3 DNA is TGTGCCAGCGGCTTGTTGGGGGAGGGAAAGAGTGAGCAGTTCTTC. Its protein product is CASGLLGEGKSEQFF.

This clone was counted between two and nine times. The chain couples TRBV3-1 (or the pseudogene TRBV3-2) to TRBJ2-3, with D tentatively TRBD1 (6 bases). The CDR3 loop spans 14 amino acids. The V and J ends lost 4 bases and 7 bases respectively, with 15 bases between them. Germline V gene lookup returns CDR1 LGHDT and CDR2 YNNKEL (reference sequence). Here the CDR3 reads CASSRSSQGHTQYF. Here the CDR3 DNA reads TGTGCCAGCAGCCGATCGTCCCAGGGGCATACGCAGTATTTT.

The rearrangement uses TRBV6-2 or TRBV6-3 and TRBJ1-3; weak D call: TRBD1 (5 bases). The length of the CDR3 is 13 residues. Germline CDR1 and CDR2: MNHEY and SVGEGT. V shed 2 bases and J shed 7 bases, with 9 bases lying between them. The CDR3, as DNA: TGTGCCAGCAGTTACCAGGGAAGGAACACCATATATTTT. Residues: CASSYQGRNTIYF.

V gene TRBV5-1 combines with J gene TRBJ1-5; D might be TRBD1 (6 bases). Trimming took 4 bases from V and 8 from J, leaving 16 bases between them. This CDR3 contains 14 residues. From germline, CDR1 is SGHRS and CDR2 YFSETQ. The DNA for the CDR3 is TGCGCCAGCAGCAGGGGGAGGGAAGGAGAGCCCCAGCATTTT. Its translation: CASSRGREGEPQHF.

V gene TRBV29-1 combines with J gene TRBJ2-6; D not resolved. The V end lost 5 bases, the J end lost 0 bases, and 8 bases lay between the germline ends. The CDR3 extends over 14 amino acids. Germline values: CDR1 SQVTM, CDR2 ANQGSEA. CDR3 sequence reads: CSVSPSSGANVLTF. In DNA form, the CDR3 reads TGCAGCGTTTCTCCGTCCTCTGGGGCCAACGTCCTGACTTTC.

This clone was seen only once. J is TRBJ1-5 and V is TRBV28, with 8 bases fitting TRBD1. CDR1 and CDR2 from the germline V gene are MDHEN and SYDVKM. The CDR3 is made up of 15 amino acids. Trimming took 7 bases from V and 4 from J; bases not matched to a gene: 9. In DNA, the CDR3 is TGTGCCAGCACTGCGGACAGGGCATGGAATCAGCCCCAGCATTTT. Translated, it gives CASTADRAWNQPQHF.

This clone was counted only a few times. The CDR3 DNA reads TGTGCCAGCAGCTTGGCCGGGACAGGGGCCGCCGAGCAGTACTTC. Its translation is CASSLAGTGAAEQYF. The chain has TRBV11-2 and TRBJ2-7; 10 bases align to TRBD1. Germline CDR1 reads SGHAT; CDR2 reads FQNNGV. The V gene end was trimmed by 3 bases and the J gene end by 6 bases; junction bases not matched to a gene: 8. The CDR3 has 15 amino acids. Based on the CDR3 plus reference TRBV11-2 and TRBJ2-7, the full variable domain is EAGVAQSPRYKIIEKRQSVAFWCNPISGHATLYWYQQILGQGPKLLIQFQNNGVVDDSQLPKDRFSAERLKGVDSTLKIQPAKLEDSAVYLCASSLAGTGAAEQYFGPGTRLTVT.

The chain is built from TRBV7-9 and TRBJ1-1; D ambiguous. Trimming left V 6 bases short and J 4 bases short, with 12 bases between. The length of the CDR3 is 13 residues. Germline CDR1 reads SEHNR; CDR2 reads FQNEAQ (reference sequence). The CDR3 bases are TGTGCCAGCAGTCGGGGTGAGGGCACTGAAGCTTTCTTT. Amino acid sequence: CASSRGEGTEAFF.

V is TRBV29-1 and J is TRBJ1-1; 8 bases fit TRBD1. V shed 7 bases and J 4 bases; nucleotides not matched to a gene: 11. The CDR3 has 14 amino acids. Per germline, CDR1 SQVTM and CDR2 ANQGSEA. CDR3 bases: TGCAGCGCTGGCCGCCGAACAGGGGGCACTGAAGCTTTCTTT. Its translation: CSAGRRTGGTEAFF.

This rearrangement joins TRBV3-1 (or the pseudogene TRBV3-2) to TRBJ1-2; possibly TRBD1 for D (6 bases). Trimming left V 3 bases short and J 8 bases short, with 16 bases between. Per germline, CDR1 LGHDT and CDR2 YNNKEL (reference sequence). CDR3 length equals 14 residues. The CDR3 sequence is CASSHSTGPGGYTF. CDR3 coding DNA: TGTGCCAGCAGCCATTCGACAGGTCCGGGAGGCTACACCTTC.

This clone has more than one count but fewer than ten. The chain is built from TRBV28 and TRBJ2-2; TRBD1 matches at 8 bases. The CDR3 runs 14 residues. V lost 6 bases and J lost 4; bases outside the gene matches: 4. Germline CDR1 and CDR2: MDHEN and SYDVKM. The CDR3 reads CASRIQGGTGELFF. The CDR3 nucleotides are TGTGCCAGCAGGATACAGGGGGGCACCGGGGAGCTGTTTTTT.

The chain joins TRBV15 to TRBJ1-2, with D possibly being TRBD1 (5 bases). This CDR3 has 17 amino acids. V gave up 6 bases and J gave up 7 bases, with 27 bases separating them. In germline, CDR1 is LNHNV, CDR2 YYDKDF (reference sequence). DNA for the CDR3: TGTGCCACCAGGCCAGGAGGGGCCACGGCGGAAGGTCGTGGCTACACCTTC. This gives the protein CATRPGGATAEGRGYTF.

The chain is built from TRBV5-1 and TRBJ1-2, with 7 positions matching TRBD1. The trim removed 3 bases at V and 2 bases at J, leaving 4 bases unmatched. Germline V gene sequence: CDR1 SGHRS, CDR2 YFSETQ. The CDR3 is made up of 14 amino acids. CDR3 in DNA: TGCGCCAGCAGCTCGGCAGGGGGAAACTATGGCTACACCTTC. The encoded protein is CASSSAGGNYGYTF. Together with reference TRBV5-1 and TRBJ1-2, the CDR3 gives the full variable domain: KAGVTQTPRYLIKTRGQQVTLSCSPISGHRSVSWYQQTPGQGLQFLFEYFSETQRNKGNFPGRFSGRQFSNSRSEMNVSTLELGDSALYLCASSSAGGNYGYTFGSGTRLTVV.

In its sample, this clone was seen once. The genes are TRBV10-3 and TRBJ1-6; no clear D. CDR3 size: 13 residues. CDR1 is ENHRY, CDR2 SYGVKD, per germline. The V end lost 7 bases, the J end lost 5 bases, and 9 bases lay between the germline ends. The CDR3 loop is CAINRENNSPLHF. The DNA for the CDR3 is TGTGCCATCAACCGGGAGAATAATTCACCCCTCCACTTT.

The J gene is TRBJ2-3, the V gene TRBV28; no definite D call. V was cut by 5 bases and J by 0 bases, with 6 bases left in between. This CDR3 is 13 amino acids long. Germline V gene lookup returns CDR1 MDHEN and CDR2 SYDVKM. CDR3 coding DNA: TGTGCCAGCAGTCTACAGAGCACAGATACGCAGTATTTT. It codes for CASSLQSTDTQYF.

CDR3 loop: CAPNRQGAPTF. The CDR3 coding sequence is TGCGCCCCTAACCGACAGGGGGCGCCCACCTTC. The rearrangement links TRBV4-3 to TRBJ1-2; 10 nucleotides match TRBD1. The V gene end was trimmed by 11 bases and the J gene end by 13 bases; junction bases not matched to a gene: 10. CDR1 and CDR2 (germline): LGHNA, YSLEER. This CDR3 region has 11 residues.

The chain has TRBV19 and TRBJ2-5; TRBD2 matches 11 bases. The germline gives CDR1 LNHDA, CDR2 SQIVND (reference sequence). Germline trimming cut 5 bases from V and 0 bases from J; bases unmatched to any gene: 8. CDR3 length: 17 amino acids. The CDR3 sequence: CASSPTSGNRYQETQYF. DNA for the CDR3: TGTGCCAGTAGTCCGACTAGCGGGAACAGGTACCAAGAGACCCAGTACTTC. Drawing the rest from reference TRBV19 and TRBJ2-5, the complete variable domain is DGGITQSPKYLFRKEGQNVTLSCEQNLNHDAMYWYRQDPGQGLRLIYYSQIVNDFQKGDIAEGYSVSREKKESFPLTVTSAQKNPTAFYLCASSPTSGNRYQETQYFGPGTRLLVL.

The chain couples TRBV6-6 to TRBJ2-2; D possibly corresponds to TRBD1 (6 bases). V lost 5 bases and J lost 0, with 16 bases in between. Germline CDR1 is MNHNY and CDR2 is SVGAGI (reference sequence). The CDR3 is 17 amino acids. DNA for the CDR3: TGTGCCAGCAGTCCCCTTCCCCGACAGGCGAACACCGGGGAGCTGTTTTTT. Encoded protein: CASSPLPRQANTGELFF.

The V and J genes are TRBV2 and TRBJ2-1, with 11 bases aligning to TRBD2. The J segment lost 6 bases and the V segment lost 7 bases, leaving 2 bases of the junction unmatched. The CDR3 has 13 residues. Germline V gene lookup returns CDR1 SNHLY and CDR2 FYNNEI. The CDR3 loop is CASTGLAGNEQFF. The CDR3 coding sequence is TGTGCCAGCACTGGACTAGCGGGCAATGAGCAGTTCTTC.

This chain uses TRBV25-1 with TRBJ1-2; no definite D call. The CDR3 is made up of 13 amino acids. Trimming removed 4 bases from V and 8 bases from J, with 14 bases in between. Germline CDR1 is MGHDK and CDR2 is SYGVNS. The CDR3 spells CASSAERAEGYTF. DNA of the CDR3: TGTGCCAGCAGTGCTGAGAGGGCGGAAGGCTACACCTTC.

The chain recombines TRBV9 with TRBJ2-1, with D possibly TRBD2 on 5 matching bases. V dropped 2 bases and J dropped 0 bases, with 15 bases sitting between them. Germline V gene data show CDR1 as SGDLS and CDR2 as YYNGEE. This CDR3 is 17 amino acids long. Written as DNA, the CDR3 is TGTGCCAGCAGCGTCTTTAGCGCGACGAGCTCCTACAATGAGCAGTTCTTC. Translating gives CASSVFSATSSYNEQFF.

The V gene is TRBV2, the J gene TRBJ1-4; TRBD1 aligns across 7 bases. The V gene's germline CDR1 is SNHLY and CDR2 FYNNEI. The V and J ends lost 8 bases and 8 bases, in that order; junction bases with no gene match: 8. The CDR3 is made up of 13 amino acids. CDR3 in amino acids: CASYSTGWEKLFF. For the CDR3, the DNA is TGTGCCAGCTATTCGACAGGGTGGGAAAAACTGTTTTTT.

V and J are TRBV21-1 and TRBJ2-7; whether TRBD1, the table's D call, matches the DNA was not checked. TRBV21-1 is a listed pseudogene. The length of the CDR3 is 11 residues. In nucleotides, the CDR3 is TGTGCCGGGGACAGCCCCCACGAGCAGTACTTC. It encodes CAGDSPHEQYF.

The V call is TRBV12-3 or TRBV12-4, the J call TRBJ2-7; the D gene is possibly TRBD2 (5 bases). V shed 3 bases and J shed 6 bases, with 12 bases lying between them. The CDR3 covers 13 residues. CDR3 coding DNA: TGTGCCAGCAGTTTGGGCGGACTCGCCGAGCAGTACTTC. It codes for CASSLGGLAEQYF.

The gene calls are TRBV5-1 and TRBJ1-6, with 10 bases fitting TRBD1. The CDR3 is 15 residues long. Trimming cost V 0 bases and J 7 bases; bases outside gene matches: 1. Per the germline V gene, CDR1 is SGHRS and CDR2 is YFSETQ. The CDR3 DNA reads as TGCGCCAGCAGCTTGGGGGGACAGGGGAATTCACCCCTCCACTTT. Residues: CASSLGGQGNSPLHF.